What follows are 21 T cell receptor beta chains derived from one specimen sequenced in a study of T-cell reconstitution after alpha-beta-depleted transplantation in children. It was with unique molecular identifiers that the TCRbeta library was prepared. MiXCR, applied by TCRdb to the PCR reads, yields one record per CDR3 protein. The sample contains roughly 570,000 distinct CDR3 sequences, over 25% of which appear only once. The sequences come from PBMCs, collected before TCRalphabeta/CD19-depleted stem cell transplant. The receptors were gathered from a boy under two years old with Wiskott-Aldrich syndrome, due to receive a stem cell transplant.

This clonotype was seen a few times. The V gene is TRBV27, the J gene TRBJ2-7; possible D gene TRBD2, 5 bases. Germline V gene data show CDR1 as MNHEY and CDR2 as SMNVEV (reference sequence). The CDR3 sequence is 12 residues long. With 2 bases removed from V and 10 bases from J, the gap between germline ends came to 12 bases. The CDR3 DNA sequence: TGTGCCAGCAGTTTAAGGTTTCTAGCCCAGTACTTC. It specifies CASSLRFLAQYF.

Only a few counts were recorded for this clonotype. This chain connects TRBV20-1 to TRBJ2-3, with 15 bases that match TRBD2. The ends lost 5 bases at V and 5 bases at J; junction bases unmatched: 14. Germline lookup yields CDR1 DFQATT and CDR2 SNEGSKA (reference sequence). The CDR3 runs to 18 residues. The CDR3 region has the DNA TGCAGTGCTGCCACCTTTGGACTAGCGGGAGGGCTGGGAGATACGCAGTATTTT. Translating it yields CSAATFGLAGGLGDTQYF.

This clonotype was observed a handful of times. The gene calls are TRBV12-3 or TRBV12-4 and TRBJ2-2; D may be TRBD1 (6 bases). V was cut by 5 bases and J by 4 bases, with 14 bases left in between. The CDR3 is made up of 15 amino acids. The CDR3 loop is CASSGSGTSTGELFF. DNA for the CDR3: TGTGCCAGCAGTGGCTCCGGGACAAGCACCGGGGAGCTGTTTTTT.

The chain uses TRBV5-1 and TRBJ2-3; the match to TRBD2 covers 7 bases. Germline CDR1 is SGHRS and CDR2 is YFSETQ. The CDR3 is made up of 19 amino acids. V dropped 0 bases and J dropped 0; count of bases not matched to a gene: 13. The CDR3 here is CASSLEWVASGTSTDTQYF. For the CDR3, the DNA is TGCGCCAGCAGCTTGGAATGGGTTGCTAGCGGAACTAGCACAGATACGCAGTATTTT. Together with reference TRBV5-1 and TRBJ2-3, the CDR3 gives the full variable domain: KAGVTQTPRYLIKTRGQQVTLSCSPISGHRSVSWYQQTPGQGLQFLFEYFSETQRNKGNFPGRFSGRQFSNSRSEMNVSTLELGDSALYLCASSLEWVASGTSTDTQYFGPGTRLTVL.

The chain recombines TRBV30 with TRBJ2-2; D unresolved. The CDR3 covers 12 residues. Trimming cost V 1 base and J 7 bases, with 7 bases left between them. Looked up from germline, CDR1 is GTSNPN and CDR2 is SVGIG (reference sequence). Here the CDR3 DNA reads TGTGCCTGGAGTGGGATCTTCGGGGAGCTGTTTTTT. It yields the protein CAWSGIFGELFF.

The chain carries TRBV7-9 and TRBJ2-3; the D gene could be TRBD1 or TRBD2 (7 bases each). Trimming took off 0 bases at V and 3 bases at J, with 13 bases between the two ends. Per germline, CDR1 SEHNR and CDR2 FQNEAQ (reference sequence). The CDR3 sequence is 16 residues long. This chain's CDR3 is CASSLASRGGTDTQYF. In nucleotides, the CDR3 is TGTGCCAGCAGCTTAGCCTCCAGGGGGGGGACAGATACGCAGTATTTT.

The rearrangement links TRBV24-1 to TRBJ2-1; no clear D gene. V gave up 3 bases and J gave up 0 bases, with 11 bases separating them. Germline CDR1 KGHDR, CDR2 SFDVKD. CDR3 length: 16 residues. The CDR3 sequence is CATSDSSPVSYNEQFF. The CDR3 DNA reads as TGTGCCACCAGTGATAGTTCGCCCGTCTCCTACAATGAGCAGTTCTTC.

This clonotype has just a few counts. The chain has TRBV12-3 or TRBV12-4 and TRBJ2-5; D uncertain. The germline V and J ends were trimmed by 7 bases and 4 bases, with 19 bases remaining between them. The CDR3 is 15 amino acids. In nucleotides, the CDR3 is TGTGCCAGCACCGACATCCCGTACAGACCAGAGACCCAGTACTTC. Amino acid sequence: CASTDIPYRPETQYF.

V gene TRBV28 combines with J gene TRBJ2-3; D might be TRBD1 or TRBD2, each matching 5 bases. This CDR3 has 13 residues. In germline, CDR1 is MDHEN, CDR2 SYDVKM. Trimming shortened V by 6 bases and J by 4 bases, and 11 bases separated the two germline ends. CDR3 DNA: TGTGCCAGCAGCGTCGGGACGGCAGATACGCAGTATTTT. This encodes CASSVGTADTQYF. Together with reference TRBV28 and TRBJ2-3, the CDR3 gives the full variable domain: DVKVTQSSRYLVKRTGEKVFLECVQDMDHENMFWYRQDPGLGLRLIYFSYDVKMKEKGDIPEGYSVSREKKERFSLILESASTNQTSMYLCASSVGTADTQYFGPGTRLTVL.

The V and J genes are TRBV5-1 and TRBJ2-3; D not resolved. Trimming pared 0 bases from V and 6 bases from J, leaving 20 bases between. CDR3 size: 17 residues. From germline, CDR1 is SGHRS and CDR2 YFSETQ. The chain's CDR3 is CASSLARSPDGVDTQYF. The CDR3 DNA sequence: TGCGCCAGCAGCTTGGCAAGGAGTCCGGATGGAGTGGATACGCAGTATTTT.

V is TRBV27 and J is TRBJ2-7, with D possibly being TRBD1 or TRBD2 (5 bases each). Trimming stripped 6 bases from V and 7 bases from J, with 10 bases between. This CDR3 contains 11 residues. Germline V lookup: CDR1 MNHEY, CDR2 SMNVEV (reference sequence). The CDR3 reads CASRRAGEQYF. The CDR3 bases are TGTGCCAGCAGGCGGGCAGGGGAGCAGTACTTC.

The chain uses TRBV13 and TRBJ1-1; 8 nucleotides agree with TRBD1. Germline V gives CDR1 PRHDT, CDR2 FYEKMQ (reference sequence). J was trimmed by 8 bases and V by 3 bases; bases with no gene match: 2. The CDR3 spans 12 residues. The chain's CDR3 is CASSLDRVEAFF. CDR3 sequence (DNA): TGTGCCAGCAGCTTGGACAGGGTCGAAGCTTTCTTT. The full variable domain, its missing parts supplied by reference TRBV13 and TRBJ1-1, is AAGVIQSPRHLIKEKRETATLKCYPIPRHDTVYWYQQGPGQDPQFLISFYEKMQSDKGSIPDRFSAQQFSDYHSELNMSSLELGDSALYFCASSLDRVEAFFGQGTRLTVV.

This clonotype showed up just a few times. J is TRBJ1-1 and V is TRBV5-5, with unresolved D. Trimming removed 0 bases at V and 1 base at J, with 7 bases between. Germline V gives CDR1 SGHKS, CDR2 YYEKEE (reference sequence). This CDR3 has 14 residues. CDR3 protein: CASSLVSENTEAFF. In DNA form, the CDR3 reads TGTGCCAGCAGCTTGGTATCGGAGAACACTGAAGCTTTCTTT.

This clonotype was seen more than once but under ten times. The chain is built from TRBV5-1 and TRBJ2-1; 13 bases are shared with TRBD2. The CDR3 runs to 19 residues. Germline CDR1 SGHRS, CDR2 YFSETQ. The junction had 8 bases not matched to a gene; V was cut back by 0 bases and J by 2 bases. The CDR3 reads CASSLGVLAGGSTYNEQFF. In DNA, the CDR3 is TGCGCCAGCAGCTTGGGGGTACTAGCGGGAGGGAGTACCTACAATGAGCAGTTCTTC.

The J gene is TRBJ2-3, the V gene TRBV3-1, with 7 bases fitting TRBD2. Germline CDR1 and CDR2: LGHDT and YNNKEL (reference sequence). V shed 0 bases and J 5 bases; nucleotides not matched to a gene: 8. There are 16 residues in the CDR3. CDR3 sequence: CASSQEGGISGDTQYF. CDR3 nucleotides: TGTGCCAGCAGCCAAGAGGGAGGGATTTCGGGAGATACGCAGTATTTT.

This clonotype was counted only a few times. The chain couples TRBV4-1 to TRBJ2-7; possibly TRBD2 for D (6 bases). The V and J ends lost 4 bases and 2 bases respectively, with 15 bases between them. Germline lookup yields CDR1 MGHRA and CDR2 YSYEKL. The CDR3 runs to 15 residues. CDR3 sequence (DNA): TGCGCCAGCAGCCGAGTTTTAGCGGCTACCTACGAGCAGTACTTC. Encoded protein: CASSRVLAATYEQYF.

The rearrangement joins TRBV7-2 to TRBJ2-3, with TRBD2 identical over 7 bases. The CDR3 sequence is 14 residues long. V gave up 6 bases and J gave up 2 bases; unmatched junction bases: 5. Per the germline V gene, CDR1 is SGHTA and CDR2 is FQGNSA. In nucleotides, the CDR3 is TGTGCCAGCAGTATTAGCGGGTCCACAGATACGCAGTATTTT. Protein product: CASSISGSTDTQYF.

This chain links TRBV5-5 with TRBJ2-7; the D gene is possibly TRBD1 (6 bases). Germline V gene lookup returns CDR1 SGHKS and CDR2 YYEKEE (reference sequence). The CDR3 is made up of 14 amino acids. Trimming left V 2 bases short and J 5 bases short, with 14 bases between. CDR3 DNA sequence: TGTGCCAGCAGCTTACCGGGACAATATAACGAGCAGTACTTC. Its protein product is CASSLPGQYNEQYF.

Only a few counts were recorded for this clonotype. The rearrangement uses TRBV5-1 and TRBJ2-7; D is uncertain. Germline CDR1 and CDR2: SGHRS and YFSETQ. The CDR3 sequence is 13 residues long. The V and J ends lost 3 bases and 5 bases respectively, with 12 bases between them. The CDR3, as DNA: TGCGCCAGCAGCTCCCTATCCGCGGACGAGCAGTACTTC. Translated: CASSSLSADEQYF.

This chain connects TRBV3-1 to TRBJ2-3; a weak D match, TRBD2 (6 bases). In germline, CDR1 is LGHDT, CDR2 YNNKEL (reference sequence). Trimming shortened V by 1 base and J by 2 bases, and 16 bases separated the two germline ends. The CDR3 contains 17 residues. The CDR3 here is CASSQVGTRGTTDTQYF. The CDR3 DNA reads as TGTGCCAGCAGCCAAGTAGGGACGCGCGGGACCACAGATACGCAGTATTTT.

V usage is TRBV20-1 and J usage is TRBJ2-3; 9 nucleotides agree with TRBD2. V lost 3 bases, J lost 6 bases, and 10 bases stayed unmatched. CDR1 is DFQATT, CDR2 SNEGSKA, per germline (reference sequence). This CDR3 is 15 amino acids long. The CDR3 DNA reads TGCAGTGCTAGCCGAGTAGCGGGAGCGGCTGATACGCAGTATTTT. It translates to CSASRVAGAADTQYF.